This T cell receptor (beta chain) was identified during a study of blood T cell repertoires in COVID-19. Overall study context: Sites across the United States, Italy and Spain contributed samples from acute and convalescent COVID-19. T cells, B-cell-depleted T cells, or PBMCs provided the cDNA or gDNA that served as material.

TCRdb's table, derived via immunoSEQ multiplex PCR, lists solely in-frame clones and lacks some. The table lists roughly 180,000 clones, over 70% of them singletons, with 13% to 15% in the top ten. Individuals drawn from approximately 26 US areas were about 18 to 100 years old. A case of COVID-19 had been met by exposed participants within 2 weeks before study entry. V dropped 4 bases and J dropped 6; count of bases not matched to a gene: 5. The germline V gene has CDR1 GTSNPN and CDR2 SVGIG (reference sequence). The length of the CDR3 is 12 residues. This clone occurred a few times. The clonotype originates from a man aged 60 to 69 who had been exposed to COVID-19. The material sequenced was PBMCs or T cells enriched from blood (not recorded which). The V gene is TRBV30, the J gene TRBJ1-2; 7 nucleotides line up with TRBD1. The chain's CDR3 is CAWMDDRDGYTF. CDR3 nucleotides: TGTGCCTGGATGGACGACAGGGATGGCTACACCTTC. Full variable domain (remainder filled in from reference TRBV30 and TRBJ1-2): SQTIHQWPATLVQPVGSPLSLECTVEGTSNPNLYWYRQAAGRGLQLLFYSVGIGQISSEVPQNLSASRPQDRQFILSSKKLLLSDSGFYLCAWMDDRDGYTFGSGTRLTVV.